The clone carrying this T cell receptor beta chain ranks as medium-sized. Time point in this sample: before preoperative PTX-NDP chemotherapy. TCRdb reprocessed the PCR reads via MiXCR and lists one record per CDR3 protein. The repertoire holds about 12,000 distinct CDR3 sequences, 50% to 55% seen once, with over 15% in the top ten. V gave up 6 bases and J gave up 3 bases, with 12 bases separating them. The germline gives CDR1 MNHNS, CDR2 SASEGT. The CDR3 is made up of 14 amino acids. The source of the sample is a study of esophageal squamous cell carcinoma under preoperative chemotherapy. The V gene is TRBV6-1, the J gene TRBJ1-5; no definite D call. This material was obtained from a patient given preoperative chemotherapy. This sequence was found in a human donor with esophageal squamous cell carcinoma. The donor label of this sample is uncertain. CDR3 in DNA: TGTGCCAGCAGACTAGACCTCCCCAATCAGCCCCAGCATTTT. The encoded protein is CASRLDLPNQPQHF.